This T cell receptor beta chain was recorded in a study of immune cell composition in non-small cell lung cancer. Findings of the study overall: Clones >0.5% enriched in tumour were rarer in adenocarcinoma (around 35%) than squamous (about 80%).

On this clone itself: Its antigen remains unknown.

The V gene's germline CDR1 is SGHRS and CDR2 YFSETQ. V shed 4 bases and J shed 1 base, with 11 bases lying between them. The CDR3 is made up of 15 amino acids. Profiling relied on immunoSEQ multiplex PCR, and the TCRdb table lists in-frame clones only, not all of them. The table includes over 2,500 clones, around four fifths detected once. Sequences were obtained from lung tumor tissue. This TCR derives from a human donor with non-small cell lung cancer. The J gene is TRBJ2-2, the V gene TRBV5-1, with D tentatively TRBD1 (6 bases). The CDR3 sequence is CASSPRTVNTGELFF. The CDR3 nucleotides read TGCGCCAGCAGCCCGAGGACAGTGAACACCGGGGAGCTGTTTTTT.